The T cell receptor beta chain described here comes from a study of spatial heterogeneity in lung cancer. Study information: The donors, fewer than 90 patients with untreated early-stage non-small cell lung cancer, provided the samples.

TCR cDNA molecules were tagged individually, and each one carried a unique molecular identifier. TCRdb re-analysed the 5' RACE reads in MiXCR, keeping a single row per CDR3 protein. This sample has 95,000 to 120,000 distinct CDR3 sequences; approximately 11% occur once, and the top ten carry approximately 24%. As to time point: blood at routine non-recurrence follow-up after resection. Whole RNA obtained from tumor, nontumor lung or frozen PBMC underwent sequencing without sorting. Sequenced here: PBMCs, sampled at follow-up. This sequence originates from a female donor with early-stage non-small cell lung cancer.

CDR3 bases: TGTGCCATCAGTGAGTCGCAACTAGCGGGAGGTACCGAGCAGTACTTC. Encoded protein: CAISESQLAGGTEQYF. V and J are TRBV10-3 and TRBJ2-7; 12 bases agree with TRBD2. CDR1 and CDR2 (germline): ENHRY, SYGVKD. There are 16 residues in the CDR3. V trimming: 0 bases; J trimming: 6 bases; junction bases outside the gene matches: 6.